This paragraph covers one T cell receptor beta chain sequence. This entry is derived from a study of technical replicates of blood from a few donors. V lost 7 bases, J lost 1 base, and 14 bases lay in between. The CDR3 consists of 14 residues. CDR1 GTSNPN and CDR2 SVGIG come from the germline V gene (reference sequence). Sequencing used immunoSEQ multiplex PCR; TCRdb keeps in-frame clones, though not all of them. The sample has about 57,000 clones; about 93% are singletons. V is TRBV30 and J is TRBJ1-5; D might be TRBD1 (6 bases). The clonotype comes from a human donor in good health. Some clones in this sample may be carry-over from other donors' samples. The sequenced sample was PBMCs. CDR3 sequence (DNA): TGTGCCTACCAGGGGACGGGGAGCAATCAGCCCCAGCATTTT. This translates into CAYQGTGSNQPQHF.